This TCR beta chain was recovered during a study of human T cells and chemical hapten exposure. CDR1 is SQVTM, CDR2 ANQGSEA, per germline. CDR3 length: 14 amino acids. The ends lost 0 bases at V and 7 bases at J; junction bases unmatched: 5. Time point noted: patch test 3, about 24 weeks after DPC sensitization. Specified treatment: therapeutic diphenylcyclopropenone sensitization with weekly scalp DPC. In the authors' methods: Sampled TCR counts reached a median of around 89,000 per sample, with values ranging from about 23,224 to 700,000. TCRdb re-called the RACE reads through MiXCR, storing one row per CDR3 protein. The V and J calls and clone size are TCRdb's, not the authors'. The data show 150,000 to 200,000 distinct CDR3 sequences, 24% seen once. This clonotype was detected ten times or more.

The TCR was taken from a woman aged 40-49 years with alopecia areata. Some clones in this sample may be carry-over from other donors' samples. The source was whole blood, collected in connection with sensitization to the hapten diphenylcyclopropenone (DPC). The chain carries TRBV29-1 and TRBJ1-4, with 7 bases identical to TRBD1. CDR3: CSVEERGLGEKLFF. The CDR3 nucleotides read TGCAGCGTTGAAGAGAGGGGGCTTGGTGAAAAACTGTTTTTT.